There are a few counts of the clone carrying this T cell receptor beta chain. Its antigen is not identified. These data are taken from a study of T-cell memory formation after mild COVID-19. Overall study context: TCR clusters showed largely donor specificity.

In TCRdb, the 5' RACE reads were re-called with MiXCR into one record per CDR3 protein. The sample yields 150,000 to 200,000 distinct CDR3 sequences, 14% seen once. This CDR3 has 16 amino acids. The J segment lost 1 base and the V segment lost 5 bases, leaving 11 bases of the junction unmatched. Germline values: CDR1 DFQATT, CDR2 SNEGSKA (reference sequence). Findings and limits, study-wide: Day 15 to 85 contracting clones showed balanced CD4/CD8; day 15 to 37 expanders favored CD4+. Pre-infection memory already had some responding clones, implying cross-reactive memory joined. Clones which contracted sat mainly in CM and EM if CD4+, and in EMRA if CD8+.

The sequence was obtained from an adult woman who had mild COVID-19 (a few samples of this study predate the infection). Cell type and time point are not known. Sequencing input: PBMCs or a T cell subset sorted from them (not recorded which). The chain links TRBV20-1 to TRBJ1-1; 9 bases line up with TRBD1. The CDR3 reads CSAPRLGQGPNTEAFF. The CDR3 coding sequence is TGCAGTGCTCCGCGCCTGGGACAGGGACCGAACACTGAAGCTTTCTTT.